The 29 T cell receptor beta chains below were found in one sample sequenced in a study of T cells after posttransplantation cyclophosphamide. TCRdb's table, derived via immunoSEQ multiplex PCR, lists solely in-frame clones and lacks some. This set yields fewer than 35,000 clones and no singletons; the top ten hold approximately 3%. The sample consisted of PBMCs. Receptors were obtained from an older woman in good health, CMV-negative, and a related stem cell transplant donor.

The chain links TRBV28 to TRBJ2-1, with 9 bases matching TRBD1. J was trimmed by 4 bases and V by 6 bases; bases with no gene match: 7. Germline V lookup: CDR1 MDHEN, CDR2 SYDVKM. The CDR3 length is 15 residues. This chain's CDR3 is CASRAGTGTYNEQFF. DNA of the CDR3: TGTGCCAGCAGGGCCGGGACAGGGACTTACAATGAGCAGTTCTTC.

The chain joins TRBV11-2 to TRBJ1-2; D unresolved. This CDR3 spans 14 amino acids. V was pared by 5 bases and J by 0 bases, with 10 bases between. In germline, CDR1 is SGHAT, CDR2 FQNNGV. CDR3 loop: CASSPSRANYGYTF. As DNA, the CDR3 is TGTGCCAGCAGCCCGTCCAGAGCTAACTATGGCTACACCTTC.

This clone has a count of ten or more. The chain's CDR3 is CASSPGLGTEAFF. The CDR3 DNA reads as TGTGCCAGCAGCCCGGGTTTGGGCACTGAAGCTTTCTTT. The genes are TRBV6-1 and TRBJ1-1; D gene uncertain. Germline V CDR1 and CDR2: MNHNS, SASEGT. V lost 6 bases and J 4 bases, leaving 12 bases between the germline ends. The CDR3 runs to 13 residues.

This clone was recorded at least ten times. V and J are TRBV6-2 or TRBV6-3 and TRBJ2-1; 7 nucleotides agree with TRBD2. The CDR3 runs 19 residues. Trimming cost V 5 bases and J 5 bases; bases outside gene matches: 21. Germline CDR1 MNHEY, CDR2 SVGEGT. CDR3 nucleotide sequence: TGTGCCAGCAGTCCACTCCCTCAGGCGGGTAGGACTAGACACAATGAGCAGTTCTTC. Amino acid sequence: CASSPLPQAGRTRHNEQFF.

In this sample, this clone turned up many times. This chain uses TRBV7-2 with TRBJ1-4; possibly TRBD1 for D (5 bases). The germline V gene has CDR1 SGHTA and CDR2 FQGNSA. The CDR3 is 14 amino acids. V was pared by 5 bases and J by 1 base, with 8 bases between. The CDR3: CASSKTVTNEKLFF. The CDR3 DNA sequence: TGTGCCAGCAGCAAGACAGTAACTAATGAAAAACTGTTTTTT.

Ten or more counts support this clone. The CDR3 region is CAWSVSANYGYTF. The CDR3 coding sequence is TGTGCCTGGAGTGTCTCAGCTAACTATGGCTACACCTTC. The chain couples TRBV30 to TRBJ1-2, with D uncertain. CDR1 is GTSNPN and CDR2 is SVGIG in the germline V gene (reference sequence). The V end lost 0 bases, the J end lost 0 bases, and 5 bases lay between the germline ends. The CDR3 consists of 13 residues.

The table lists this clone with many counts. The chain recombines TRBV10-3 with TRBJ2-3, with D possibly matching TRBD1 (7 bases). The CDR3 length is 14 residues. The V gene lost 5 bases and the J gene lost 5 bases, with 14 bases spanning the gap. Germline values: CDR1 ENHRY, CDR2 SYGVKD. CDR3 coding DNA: TGTGCCATCAGTACAGGGGAGGTGGAAGATACGCAGTATTTT. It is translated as CAISTGEVEDTQYF.

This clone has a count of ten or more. The CDR3 sequence is CASSSGFHPGLMYF. The CDR3 DNA sequence: TGTGCCAGCAGCTCCGGATTCCACCCGGGACTAATGTATTTT. The V call is TRBV11-2, the J call TRBJ2-3, with TRBD2 matching over 7 bases. This CDR3 is 14 amino acids long. The V gene end was trimmed by 4 bases and the J gene end by 14 bases; junction bases not matched to a gene: 15. Germline V gene data show CDR1 as SGHAT and CDR2 as FQNNGV. The variable domain in full, completed from reference TRBV11-2 and TRBJ2-3, reads EAGVAQSPRYKIIEKRQSVAFWCNPISGHATLYWYQQILGQGPKLLIQFQNNGVVDDSQLPKDRFSAERLKGVDSTLKIQPAKLEDSAVYLCASSSGFHPGLMYFGPGTRLTVL.

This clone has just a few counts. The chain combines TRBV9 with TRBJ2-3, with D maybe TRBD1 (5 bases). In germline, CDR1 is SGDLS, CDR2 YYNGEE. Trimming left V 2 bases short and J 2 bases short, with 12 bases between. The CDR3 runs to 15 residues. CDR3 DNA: TGTGCCAGCAGCGTGGGGCAGCCAACCACAGATACGCAGTATTTT. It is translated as CASSVGQPTTDTQYF.

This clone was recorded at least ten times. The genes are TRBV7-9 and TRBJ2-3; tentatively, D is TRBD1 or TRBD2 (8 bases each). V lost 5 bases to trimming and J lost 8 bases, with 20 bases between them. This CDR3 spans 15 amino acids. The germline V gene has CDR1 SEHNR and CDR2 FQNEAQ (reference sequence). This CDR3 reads CASSPQRETGVTQYF. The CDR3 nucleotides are TGTGCCAGCAGCCCACAGCGGGAGACAGGGGTTACGCAGTATTTT.

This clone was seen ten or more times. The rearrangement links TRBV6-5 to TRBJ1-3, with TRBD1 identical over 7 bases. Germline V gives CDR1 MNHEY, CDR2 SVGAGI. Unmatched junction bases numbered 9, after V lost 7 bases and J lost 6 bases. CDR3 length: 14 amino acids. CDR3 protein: CASTSSRGENTIYF. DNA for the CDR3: TGTGCCAGCACCTCGTCCAGGGGGGAAAACACCATATATTTT.

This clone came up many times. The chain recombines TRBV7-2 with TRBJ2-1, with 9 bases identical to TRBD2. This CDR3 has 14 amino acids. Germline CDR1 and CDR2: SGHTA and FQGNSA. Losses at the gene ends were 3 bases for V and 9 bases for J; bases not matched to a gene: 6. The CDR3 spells CASSLAGGRGEQFF. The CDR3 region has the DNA TGTGCCAGCAGCTTGGCGGGAGGGCGGGGTGAGCAGTTCTTC.

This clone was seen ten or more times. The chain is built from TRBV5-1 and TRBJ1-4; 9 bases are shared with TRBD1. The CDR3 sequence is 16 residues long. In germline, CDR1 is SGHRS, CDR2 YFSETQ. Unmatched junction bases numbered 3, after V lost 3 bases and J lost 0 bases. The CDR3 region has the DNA TGCGCCAGCAGCTGGGGGGACAGGGCAACTAATGAAAAACTGTTTTTT. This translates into CASSWGDRATNEKLFF.

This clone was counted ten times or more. The CDR3 reads CASSLLAGGNIQYF. In DNA, the CDR3 is TGTGCCAGCAGCCTCCTAGCGGGGGGGAACATTCAGTACTTC. This sequence joins TRBV28 and TRBJ2-4; TRBD2 aligns across 12 bases. The trim removed 6 bases at V and 7 bases at J, leaving 4 bases unmatched. In germline, CDR1 is MDHEN, CDR2 SYDVKM. This CDR3 comprises 14 residues.

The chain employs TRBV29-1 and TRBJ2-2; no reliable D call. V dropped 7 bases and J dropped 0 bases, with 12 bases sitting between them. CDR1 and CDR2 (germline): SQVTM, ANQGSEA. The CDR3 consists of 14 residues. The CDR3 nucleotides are TGCAGCGCTACCGACAACGCGAACACCGGGGAGCTGTTTTTT. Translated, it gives CSATDNANTGELFF.

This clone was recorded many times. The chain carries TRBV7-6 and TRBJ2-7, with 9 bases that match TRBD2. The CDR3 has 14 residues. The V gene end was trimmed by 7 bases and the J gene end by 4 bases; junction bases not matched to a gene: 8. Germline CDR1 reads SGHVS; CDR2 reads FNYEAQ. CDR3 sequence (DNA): TGTGCCAGCACCCGCGCTCTAGCGGGGTACGAGCAGTACTTC. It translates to CASTRALAGYEQYF. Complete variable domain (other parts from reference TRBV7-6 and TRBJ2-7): GAGVSQSPRYKVTKRGQDVALRCDPISGHVSLYWYRQALGQGPEFLTYFNYEAQQDKSGLPNDRFSAERPEGSISTLTIQRTEQRDSAMYRCASTRALAGYEQYFGPGTRLTVT.

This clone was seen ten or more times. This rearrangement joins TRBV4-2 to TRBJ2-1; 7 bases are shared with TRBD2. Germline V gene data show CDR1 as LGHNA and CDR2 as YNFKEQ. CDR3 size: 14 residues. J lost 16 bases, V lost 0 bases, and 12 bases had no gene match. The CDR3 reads CASSQDPSGESNFF. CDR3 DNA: TGTGCCAGCAGCCAAGATCCTAGCGGAGAGAGTAATTTCTTC.

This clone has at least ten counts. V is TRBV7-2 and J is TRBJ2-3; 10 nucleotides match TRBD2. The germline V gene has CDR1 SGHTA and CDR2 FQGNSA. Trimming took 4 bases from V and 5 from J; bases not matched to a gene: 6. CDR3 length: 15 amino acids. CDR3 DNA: TGTGCCAGCAGCTGGAGCGGGGGGGCAGGAGATACGCAGTATTTT. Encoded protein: CASSWSGGAGDTQYF.

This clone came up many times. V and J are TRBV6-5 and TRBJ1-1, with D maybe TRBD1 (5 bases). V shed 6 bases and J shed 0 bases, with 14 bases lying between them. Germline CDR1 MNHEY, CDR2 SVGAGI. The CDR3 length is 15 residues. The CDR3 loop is CASRDRGHMNTEAFF. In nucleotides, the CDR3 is TGTGCCAGCAGGGATAGAGGACATATGAACACTGAAGCTTTCTTT.

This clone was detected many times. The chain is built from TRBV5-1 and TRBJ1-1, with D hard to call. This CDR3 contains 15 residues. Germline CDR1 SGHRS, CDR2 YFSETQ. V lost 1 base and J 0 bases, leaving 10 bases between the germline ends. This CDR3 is CASSLNPLVNTEAFF. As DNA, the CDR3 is TGCGCCAGCAGCTTGAATCCCCTTGTGAACACTGAAGCTTTCTTT. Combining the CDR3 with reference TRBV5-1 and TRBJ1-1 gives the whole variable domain KAGVTQTPRYLIKTRGQQVTLSCSPISGHRSVSWYQQTPGQGLQFLFEYFSETQRNKGNFPGRFSGRQFSNSRSEMNVSTLELGDSALYLCASSLNPLVNTEAFFGQGTRLTVV.

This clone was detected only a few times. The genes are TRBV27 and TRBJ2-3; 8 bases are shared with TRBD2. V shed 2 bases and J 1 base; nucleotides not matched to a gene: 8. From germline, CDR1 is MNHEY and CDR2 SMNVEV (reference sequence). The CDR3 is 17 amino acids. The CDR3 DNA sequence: TGTGCCAGCAGTTTACGCCTAAGGGGACTAGGCACAGATACGCAGTATTTT. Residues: CASSLRLRGLGTDTQYF.

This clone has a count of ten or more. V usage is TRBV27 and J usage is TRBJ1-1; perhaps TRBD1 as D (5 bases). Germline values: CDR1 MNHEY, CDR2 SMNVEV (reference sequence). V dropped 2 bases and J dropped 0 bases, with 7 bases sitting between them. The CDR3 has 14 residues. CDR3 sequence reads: CASSLVGLNTEAFF. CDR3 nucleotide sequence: TGTGCCAGCAGTTTAGTGGGGCTGAACACTGAAGCTTTCTTT.

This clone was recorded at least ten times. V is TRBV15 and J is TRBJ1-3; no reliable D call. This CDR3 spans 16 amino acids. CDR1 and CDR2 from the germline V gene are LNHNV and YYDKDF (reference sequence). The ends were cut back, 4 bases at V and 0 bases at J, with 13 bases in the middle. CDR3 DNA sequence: TGTGCCACCAGCAATATCGGACTGAACTCTGGAAACACCATATATTTT. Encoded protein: CATSNIGLNSGNTIYF.

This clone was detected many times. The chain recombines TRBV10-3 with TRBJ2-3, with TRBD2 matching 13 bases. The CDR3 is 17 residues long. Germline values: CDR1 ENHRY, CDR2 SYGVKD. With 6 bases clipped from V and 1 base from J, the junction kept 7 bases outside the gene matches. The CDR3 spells CAISKLAGGPRTDTQYF. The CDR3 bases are TGTGCCATCAGCAAACTAGCGGGGGGGCCCCGCACAGATACGCAGTATTTT.

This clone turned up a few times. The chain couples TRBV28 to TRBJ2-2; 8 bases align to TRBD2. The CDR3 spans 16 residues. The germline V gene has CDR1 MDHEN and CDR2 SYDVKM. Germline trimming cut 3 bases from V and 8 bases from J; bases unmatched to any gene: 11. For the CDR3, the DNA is TGTGCCAGCAGTTTGGGTGGACTAGCTGGTTTAGGGGAGCTGTTTTTT. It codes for CASSLGGLAGLGELFF.

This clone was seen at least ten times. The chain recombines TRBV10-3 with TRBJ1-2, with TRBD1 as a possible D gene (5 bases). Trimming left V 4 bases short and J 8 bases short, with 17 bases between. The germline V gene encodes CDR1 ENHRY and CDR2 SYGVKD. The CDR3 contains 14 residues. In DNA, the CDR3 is TGTGCCATCAGTGCGTTGAAAGGGGATGGGGGCTACACCTTC. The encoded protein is CAISALKGDGGYTF.

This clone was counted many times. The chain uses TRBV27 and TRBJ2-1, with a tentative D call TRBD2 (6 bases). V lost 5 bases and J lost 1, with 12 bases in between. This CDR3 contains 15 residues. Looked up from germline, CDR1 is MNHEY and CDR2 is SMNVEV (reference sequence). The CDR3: CASSLGLPSYNEQFF. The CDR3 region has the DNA TGTGCCAGCAGTCTAGGACTACCGTCCTACAATGAGCAGTTCTTC.

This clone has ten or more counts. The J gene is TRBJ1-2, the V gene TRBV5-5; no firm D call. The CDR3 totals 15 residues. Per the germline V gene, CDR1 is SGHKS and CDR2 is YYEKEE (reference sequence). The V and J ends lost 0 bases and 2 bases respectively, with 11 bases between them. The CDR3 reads CASSLVVSPNYGYTF. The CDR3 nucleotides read TGTGCCAGCAGCTTGGTAGTGAGCCCAAACTATGGCTACACCTTC.

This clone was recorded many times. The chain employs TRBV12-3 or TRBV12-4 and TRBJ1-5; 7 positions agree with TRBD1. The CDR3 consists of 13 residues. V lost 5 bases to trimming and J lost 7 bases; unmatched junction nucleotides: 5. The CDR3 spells CASSTGANQPQHF. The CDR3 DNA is TGTGCCAGCAGTACAGGGGCAAACCAGCCCCAGCATTTT.